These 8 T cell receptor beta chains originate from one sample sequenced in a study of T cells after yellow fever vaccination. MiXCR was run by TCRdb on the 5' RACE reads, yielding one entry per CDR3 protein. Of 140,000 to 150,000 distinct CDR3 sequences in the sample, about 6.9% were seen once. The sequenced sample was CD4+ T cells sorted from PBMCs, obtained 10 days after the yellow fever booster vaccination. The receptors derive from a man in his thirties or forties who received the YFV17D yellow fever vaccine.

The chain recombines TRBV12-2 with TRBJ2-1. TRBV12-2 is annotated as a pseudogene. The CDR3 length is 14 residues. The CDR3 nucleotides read TGTGCAAGTCGCTTTAGGGGCCCCTACAATGAGCAGTTCTTC. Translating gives CASRFRGPYNEQFF.

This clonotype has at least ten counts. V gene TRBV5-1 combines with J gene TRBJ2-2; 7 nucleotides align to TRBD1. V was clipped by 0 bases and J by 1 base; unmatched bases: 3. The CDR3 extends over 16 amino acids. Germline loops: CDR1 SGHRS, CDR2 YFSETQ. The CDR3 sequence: CASSLAGGWNTGELFF. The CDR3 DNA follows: TGCGCCAGCAGCTTGGCAGGGGGTTGGAACACCGGGGAGCTGTTTTTT. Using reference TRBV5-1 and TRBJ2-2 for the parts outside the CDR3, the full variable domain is KAGVTQTPRYLIKTRGQQVTLSCSPISGHRSVSWYQQTPGQGLQFLFEYFSETQRNKGNFPGRFSGRQFSNSRSEMNVSTLELGDSALYLCASSLAGGWNTGELFFGEGSRLTVL.

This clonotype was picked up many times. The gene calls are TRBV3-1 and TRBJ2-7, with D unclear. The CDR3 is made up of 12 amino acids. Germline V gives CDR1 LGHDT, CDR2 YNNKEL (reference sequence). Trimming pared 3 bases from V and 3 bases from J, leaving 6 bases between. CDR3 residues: CASSQAFYEQYF. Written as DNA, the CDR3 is TGTGCCAGCAGCCAGGCTTTCTACGAGCAGTACTTC.

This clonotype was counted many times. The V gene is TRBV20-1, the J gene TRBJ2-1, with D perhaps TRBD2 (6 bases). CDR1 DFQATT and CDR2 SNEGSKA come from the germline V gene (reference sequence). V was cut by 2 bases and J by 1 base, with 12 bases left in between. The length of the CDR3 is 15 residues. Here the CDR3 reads CSARKSGLSYNEQFF. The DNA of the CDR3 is TGCAGTGCTAGAAAATCGGGACTTTCCTACAATGAGCAGTTCTTC.

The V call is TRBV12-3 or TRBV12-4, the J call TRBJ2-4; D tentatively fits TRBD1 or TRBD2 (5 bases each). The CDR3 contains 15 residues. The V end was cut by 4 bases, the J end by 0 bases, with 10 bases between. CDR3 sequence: CASSWGPLAKNIQYF. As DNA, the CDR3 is TGTGCCAGCAGTTGGGGACCGTTAGCCAAAAACATTCAGTACTTC.

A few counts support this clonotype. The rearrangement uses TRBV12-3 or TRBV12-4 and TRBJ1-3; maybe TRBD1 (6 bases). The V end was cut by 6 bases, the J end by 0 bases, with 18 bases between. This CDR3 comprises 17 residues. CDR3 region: CASRPNPGQFSGNTIYF. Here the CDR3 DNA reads TGTGCCAGCAGACCTAACCCGGGACAATTCTCTGGAAACACCATATATTTT.

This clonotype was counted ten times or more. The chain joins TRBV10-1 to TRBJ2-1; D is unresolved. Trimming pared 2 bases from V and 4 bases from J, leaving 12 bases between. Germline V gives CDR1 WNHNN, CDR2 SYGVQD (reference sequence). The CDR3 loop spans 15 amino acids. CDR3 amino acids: CASSENPTSYNEQFF. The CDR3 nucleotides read TGCGCCAGCAGTGAGAACCCTACTTCATACAATGAGCAGTTCTTC.

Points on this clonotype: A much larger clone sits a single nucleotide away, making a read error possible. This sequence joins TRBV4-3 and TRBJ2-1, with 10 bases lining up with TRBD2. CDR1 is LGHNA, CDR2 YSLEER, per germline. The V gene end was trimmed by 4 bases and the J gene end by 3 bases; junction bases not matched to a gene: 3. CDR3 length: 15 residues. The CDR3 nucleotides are TGCGCCAGCAGCCTAGGGACTAGCGTCTACAATGAGCAGTTCTTC. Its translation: CASSLGTSVYNEQFF.